This passage covers 7 T cell receptor beta chains from one sample sequenced in a study of blood T cell repertoires in COVID-19. Sequenced by immunoSEQ multiplex PCR; TCRdb stores in-frame clones only, minus some. Of 20,000 or so clones listed, 82% are singletons. Material for sequencing was peripheral blood. The receptors here all came from a human donor in a cohort sampled during active COVID-19.

The gene calls are TRBV6-4 and TRBJ2-3; 9 bases match TRBD2. In germline, CDR1 is MRHNA, CDR2 SNTAGT. The CDR3 is 15 residues long. The trim removed 4 bases at V and 2 bases at J, leaving 4 bases unmatched. The CDR3 here is CASSAAGGPTDTQYF. The CDR3, as DNA: TGTGCCAGCAGTGCGGCGGGAGGGCCCACAGATACGCAGTATTTT.

The chain couples TRBV19 to TRBJ2-1; 8 bases are shared with TRBD2. Germline CDR1 reads LNHDA; CDR2 reads SQIVND (reference sequence). V trimming: 5 bases; J trimming: 5 bases; junction bases outside the gene matches: 5. The CDR3 totals 14 residues. The CDR3 DNA reads as TGTGCCAGTAGTCCACTAGCGGAGCACAATGAGCAGTTCTTC. Encoded protein: CASSPLAEHNEQFF.

J is TRBJ2-1 and V is TRBV25-1; TRBD2 agrees at 7 bases. The germline V gene encodes CDR1 MGHDK and CDR2 SYGVNS. The CDR3 covers 16 residues. Trimming took 2 bases from V and 7 from J; bases not matched to a gene: 11. As DNA, the CDR3 is TGTGCCAGCAGTGAAATTCGAGTGGGAGGGGTGAATGAGCAGTTCTTC. This codes for CASSEIRVGGVNEQFF.

This rearrangement joins TRBV6-4 to TRBJ2-2; D may be TRBD1 (5 bases). There are 14 residues in the CDR3. CDR1 and CDR2 from the germline V gene are MRHNA and SNTAGT. The V gene lost 3 bases and the J gene lost 5 bases, with 10 bases spanning the gap. Here the CDR3 DNA reads TGTGCCAGCAGTGAGGCCCAGGGAACCGGGGAGCTGTTTTTT. It specifies CASSEAQGTGELFF.

The chain employs TRBV3-1 (or the pseudogene TRBV3-2) and TRBJ2-5; D may be TRBD2 (6 bases). CDR1 and CDR2 from the germline V gene are LGHDT and YNNKEL (reference sequence). This CDR3 has 15 residues. V shed 4 bases and J shed 4 bases, with 16 bases lying between them. The DNA for the CDR3 is TGTGCCAGCAGCCCCGCCCGGGGAGGAGTAGAGACCCAGTACTTC. This gives the protein CASSPARGGVETQYF.

The CDR3 here is CASSPSGPGSTYEQYF. The CDR3 coding sequence is TGTGCCAGCAGTCCATCTGGGCCAGGGTCCACCTACGAGCAGTACTTC. J is TRBJ2-7 and V is TRBV25-1, with TRBD1 as a possible D gene (5 bases). Germline lookup yields CDR1 MGHDK and CDR2 SYGVNS. The V end lost 5 bases, the J end lost 2 bases, and 19 bases lay between the germline ends. This CDR3 spans 16 amino acids.

This clone was counted a single time. Germline and junction disagree at one end, which may indicate a read error. This sequence joins TRBV24-1 and TRBJ2-1; perhaps TRBD2 as D (6 bases). The V gene's germline CDR1 is KGHDR and CDR2 SFDVKD. CDR3 length equals 11 residues. The CDR3 DNA sequence: TGTGCCACCAGTGCCACGGGACTTCTGGTCTTC. This gives the protein CATSATGLLVF.